This record looks at one T cell receptor (beta chain) sequence and its context. Its matching antigen is unknown. Trimming stripped 1 base from V and 7 bases from J, with 19 bases between. The CDR3 extends over 16 amino acids. CDR1 is MDHEN, CDR2 SYDVKM, per germline. These data come from a study of OX40 agonist ivuxolimab in advanced cancers. Study context: People in dose escalation had one of these cancers: hepatocellular carcinoma, melanoma, renal cell or head and neck cancer.

Overall study results and limits: Antigen specificity was not determined for the expanded peripheral T cells.

Repertoires were generated with immunoSEQ multiplex PCR, while TCRdb's copy carries only in-frame clones and drops some. The sample contains fewer than 200,000 clones, 90% to 95% of which appear only once. The sample here was CD4+ or CD8+ T cells sorted from blood, taken in a trial of the OX40 agonist ivuxolimab. The receptor's source is an adult with an advanced solid tumor such as melanoma, head and neck, liver or kidney cancer. The chain recombines TRBV28 with TRBJ2-5; D is perhaps TRBD2 (5 bases). CDR3 residues: CASSLLGGRFSGTQYF. Here the CDR3 DNA reads TGTGCCAGCAGTTTATTGGGCGGGCGCTTCTCAGGGACCCAGTACTTC.